Reported below is one T cell receptor beta chain. This sample is part of a study of CD8 T cells in Susac syndrome. V lost 0 bases to trimming and J lost 13 bases, with 14 bases between them. CDR3 length equals 12 residues. The V gene's germline CDR1 is GTSNPN and CDR2 SVGIG (reference sequence). When the RNA was reverse transcribed, random hexamers were used with an input of roughly 0.45 to 1 ug. TCRdb used MiXCR to reprocess the immunoSEQ multiplex PCR reads, holding one entry per CDR3 protein. The sample holds some 160,000 distinct CDR3 sequences, roughly 94% seen once. Blood CD8+ and CD4+ T cells underwent high-throughput TCR beta sequencing.

The chain uses TRBV30 and TRBJ2-3; possible D gene TRBD2, 6 bases. This TCR derives from a human donor in good health. The sample consisted of CD4+ T cells from PBMCs. CDR3 DNA sequence: TGTGCCTGGAGTGTATGGTCGGGAGAAGAGTATTTT. Protein product: CAWSVWSGEEYF.